A single sample gave rise to the 15 T cell receptor beta chains below, sequenced in a study of beta chain bispecific antibodies for T cell cancers. Notes on the study in general: In these mixed samples, most targeted TRBV reads derived from the leukemia cell line.

Their antigens are not known. Blood mononuclear cells were expanded for two to three days using either OKT3 anti-CD3 antibody or CD3/CD28 beads. In TCRdb, the 5' RACE reads were re-called with MiXCR into one record per CDR3 protein. This repertoire shows some 17,000 distinct CDR3 sequences, about 1.9% found once; its top ten account for 6.9%. The sample was healthy donor T cells cultured with leukemia cells. All receptors come from a human donor in good health. Some clones in this sample may be carry-over from other donors' samples.

This clonotype was seen ten or more times. The J gene is TRBJ2-1, the V gene TRBV7-9, with TRBD1 identical over 9 bases. CDR1 and CDR2 from the germline V gene are SEHNR and FQNEAQ (reference sequence). The CDR3 consists of 13 residues. V lost 5 bases to trimming and J lost 5 bases; unmatched junction nucleotides: 1. CDR3 bases: TGTGCCAGCAGCCGGACAGGGGACAATGAGCAGTTCTTC. Translating gives CASSRTGDNEQFF.

This clonotype was counted many times. This chain links TRBV2 with TRBJ2-3; tentative D call: TRBD2 (5 bases). The CDR3 totals 14 residues. Germline lookup yields CDR1 SNHLY and CDR2 FYNNEI. Trimming removed 8 bases from V and 5 bases from J, with 17 bases in between. CDR3 sequence (DNA): TGTGCCAGCGCCGAACGGGATCCTCGAGATACGCAGTATTTT. It yields the protein CASAERDPRDTQYF.

This clonotype was seen many times. V and J are TRBV27 and TRBJ2-1; 7 bases match TRBD2. Unmatched junction bases numbered 3, after V lost 7 bases and J lost 0 bases. Looked up from germline, CDR1 is MNHEY and CDR2 is SMNVEV (reference sequence). This CDR3 spans 14 amino acids. Here the CDR3 DNA reads TGTGCCAGCAATAGCGGGCTCTCCTACAATGAGCAGTTCTTC. Encoded protein: CASNSGLSYNEQFF.

This clonotype has ten or more counts. This chain's CDR3 is CAISPENTGELFF. CDR3 nucleotides: TGTGCCATCAGCCCAGAGAACACCGGGGAGCTGTTTTTT. The rearrangement joins TRBV10-3 to TRBJ2-2; D is unresolved. Trimming shortened V by 6 bases and J by 1 base, and 6 bases separated the two germline ends. The CDR3 extends over 13 amino acids. Germline CDR1 and CDR2: ENHRY and SYGVKD.

This clonotype has just a few counts. The DNA of the CDR3 is TGTGCCAGCAGGGAGACAGGGCTCACTGAAGCTTTCTTT. Translated, it gives CASRETGLTEAFF. This chain joins TRBV27 and TRBJ1-1; 7 bases are a match to TRBD1. Germline V gene lookup returns CDR1 MNHEY and CDR2 SMNVEV (reference sequence). V gave up 6 bases and J gave up 4 bases; unmatched junction bases: 5. The CDR3 is 13 residues long.

Many counts were recorded for this clonotype. The genes are TRBV7-8 and TRBJ2-7; no definite D call. In germline, CDR1 is SGHVS, CDR2 FQNEAQ. The CDR3 consists of 11 residues. The V end was cut by 3 bases, the J end by 7 bases, with 7 bases between. The CDR3 loop reads CASSLEAEQYF. The CDR3 coding sequence is TGTGCCAGCAGCTTGGAAGCGGAGCAGTACTTC.

This clonotype was seen ten or more times. V usage is TRBV5-4 and J usage is TRBJ2-2; D is uncertain. V lost 4 bases and J 0 bases, leaving 4 bases between the germline ends. The germline CDR1 and CDR2 sequences are SGHNT and YYREEE (reference sequence). The CDR3 totals 13 residues. The CDR3 is CASSQPNTGELFF. The CDR3 DNA reads TGTGCCAGCAGCCAGCCGAACACCGGGGAGCTGTTTTTT. The complete variable domain, with remaining parts taken from reference TRBV5-4 and TRBJ2-2, reads ETGVTQSPTHLIKTRGQQVTLRCSSQSGHNTVSWYQQALGQGPQFIFQYYREEENGRGNFPPRFSGLQFPNYSSELNVNALELDDSALYLCASSQPNTGELFFGEGSRLTVL.

In this sample, this clonotype is medium-sized. The chain is built from TRBV20-1 and TRBJ1-1; TRBD1 is a possible D gene (5 bases). CDR3 length: 12 residues. Germline CDR1 is DFQATT and CDR2 is SNEGSKA (reference sequence). The germline V and J ends were trimmed by 6 bases and 1 base, with 9 bases remaining between them. CDR3 sequence (DNA): TGCAGTGCCGAGGGACCGAACACTGAAGCTTTCTTT. Translating it yields CSAEGPNTEAFF.

This clonotype was observed at least ten times. The genes are TRBV18 and TRBJ1-1, with D hard to call. This CDR3 comprises 13 residues. The germline gives CDR1 KGHSH, CDR2 LQKENI. V gave up 3 bases and J gave up 5 bases, with 10 bases separating them. DNA of the CDR3: TGTGCCAGCTCACCCTTAAAGGAGACTGAAGCTTTCTTT. Amino acids: CASSPLKETEAFF.

This clonotype is categorized as medium-sized. The chain employs TRBV4-1 and TRBJ2-7; a weak D match, TRBD2 (6 bases). CDR1 is MGHRA, CDR2 YSYEKL, per germline. This CDR3 has 14 residues. Trimming stripped 3 bases from V and 3 bases from J, with 12 bases between. The CDR3 DNA reads TGCGCCAGCAGCCAGTCGGGACTGTTCTACGAGCAGTACTTC. This translates into CASSQSGLFYEQYF.

This clonotype was counted many times. The chain has TRBV20-1 and TRBJ1-4; TRBD1 aligns across 7 bases. This CDR3 is built from 16 residues. Germline CDR1 DFQATT, CDR2 SNEGSKA (reference sequence). Unmatched junction bases numbered 10, after V lost 6 bases and J lost 0 bases. The CDR3 reads CSADPRDSATNEKLFF. The CDR3 DNA follows: TGCAGTGCCGACCCGCGGGACAGCGCAACTAATGAAAAACTGTTTTTT.

This clonotype is categorized as medium-sized. J is TRBJ2-4 and V is TRBV18; 10 bases match TRBD2. Germline CDR1 is KGHSH and CDR2 is LQKENI. This CDR3 contains 15 residues. V shed 6 bases and J 4 bases; nucleotides not matched to a gene: 6. CDR3 region: CASSATSGLKNIQYF. In DNA form, the CDR3 reads TGTGCCAGCTCGGCGACTAGCGGGCTAAAAAACATTCAGTACTTC. Filled out from reference TRBV18 and TRBJ2-4, the complete variable domain reads NAGVMQNPRHLVRRRGQEARLRCSPMKGHSHVYWYRQLPEEGLKFMVYLQKENIIDESGMPKERFSAEFPKEGPSILRIQQVVRGDSAAYFCASSATSGLKNIQYFGAGTRLSVL.

The sample holds many counts of this clonotype. The V and J genes are TRBV5-4 and TRBJ2-5, with 9 bases that match TRBD2. Per the germline V gene, CDR1 is SGHNT and CDR2 is YYREEE (reference sequence). The junction had 5 bases not matched to a gene; V was cut back by 4 bases and J by 1 base. CDR3 length: 15 residues. CDR3 coding DNA: TGTGCCAGCAGCACGACGACTAGCGGCCAAGAGACCCAGTACTTC. Amino acids: CASSTTTSGQETQYF.

This clonotype was recorded many times. The V and J genes are TRBV27 and TRBJ2-7, with TRBD1 identical over 8 bases. Germline-derived CDR1 and CDR2 are MNHEY and SMNVEV (reference sequence). The CDR3 is 13 amino acids. The junction had 5 bases not matched to a gene; V was cut back by 4 bases and J by 6 bases. CDR3: CASSSQTGVEQYF. The CDR3 nucleotides read TGTGCCAGCAGTTCTCAGACAGGGGTCGAGCAGTACTTC.

The table lists this clonotype with many counts. The chain links TRBV5-1 to TRBJ1-2; D call uncertain. Trimming took 5 bases from V and 6 from J, leaving 20 bases between them. Germline V lookup: CDR1 SGHRS, CDR2 YFSETQ. The CDR3 loop spans 15 amino acids. Here the CDR3 reads CASSDPDFKADGYTF. For the CDR3, the DNA is TGCGCCAGCAGTGACCCGGACTTTAAAGCGGATGGCTACACCTTC.